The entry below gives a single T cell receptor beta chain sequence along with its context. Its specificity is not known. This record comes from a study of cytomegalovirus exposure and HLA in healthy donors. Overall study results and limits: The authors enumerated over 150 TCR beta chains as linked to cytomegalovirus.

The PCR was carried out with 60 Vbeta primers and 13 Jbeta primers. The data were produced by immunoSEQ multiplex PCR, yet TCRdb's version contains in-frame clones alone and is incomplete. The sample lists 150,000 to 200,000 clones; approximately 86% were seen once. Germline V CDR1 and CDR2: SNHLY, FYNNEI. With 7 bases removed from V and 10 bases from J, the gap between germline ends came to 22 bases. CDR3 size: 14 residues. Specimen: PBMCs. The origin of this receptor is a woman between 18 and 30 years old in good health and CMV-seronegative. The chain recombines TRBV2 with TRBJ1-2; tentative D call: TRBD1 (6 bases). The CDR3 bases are TGTGCCAGCACTAAGGGGGGGGCGGCTAAAGACTACACCTTC. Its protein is CASTKGGAAKDYTF. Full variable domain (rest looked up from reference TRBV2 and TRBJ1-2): EPEVTQTPSHQVTQMGQEVILRCVPISNHLYFYWYRQILGQKVEFLVSFYNNEISEKSEIFDDQFSVERPDGSNFTLKIRSTKLEDSAMYFCASTKGGAAKDYTFGSGTRLTVV.